The rows below give T cell receptor beta chains drawn from one sample of a study of blood T cell repertoires in COVID-19. The repertoire was sequenced with immunoSEQ multiplex PCR; TCRdb's copy has only in-frame clones and lacks some. The data hold tens of thousands of clones, with about nine tenths observed a single time. Sequenced sample: peripheral blood. All receptors come from a human donor with acute or convalescent COVID-19. The donor label of this sample is uncertain. Each CDR3 is given with its conserved first and last residue. The order of the fields is CDR3 length, D gene, V gene, J gene, clone size, CDR3 protein, CDR3 DNA. A D gene is named only where the DNA matches it firmly. A clone size is listed for some rows: how often the clone was seen (once, few, many), or a class if it is expanded.

14	TRBD1	TRBV3-1/TRBV3-2	TRBJ1-2	.	CASSQTGSFYGYTF	TGTGCCAGCAGCCAGACAGGGAGTTTCTATGGCTACACCTTC
14	.	TRBV11-3	TRBJ2-7	once	CASSSRTATYEQYF	TGTGCCAGCAGCTCTCGGACAGCAACCTACGAGCAGTACTTC
14	.	TRBV11-2	TRBJ2-2	.	CASSLLAGTGELFF	TGTGCCAGCAGCTTACTAGCAGGAACCGGGGAGCTGTTTTTT
14	TRBD1	TRBV9	TRBJ1-4	.	CASSGPGQGEKLFF	TGTGCCAGCAGCGGCCCGGGACAGGGAGAAAAACTGTTTTTT
13	.	TRBV7-8	TRBJ2-7	once	CASSPVRGYEQYF	TGTGCCAGCAGCCCTGTTAGGGGTTACGAGCAGTACTTC
13	TRBD2	TRBV29-1	TRBJ2-2	once	CSFSGRTTGELFF	TGCAGCTTTAGCGGGAGGACCACCGGGGAGCTGTTTTTT
14	TRBD1	TRBV19	TRBJ1-5	.	CASSLTGEGQPQHF	TGTGCCAGTAGTCTGACAGGGGAAGGACAGCCCCAGCATTTT
15	TRBD2	TRBV7-9	TRBJ2-3	.	CASSETSGRSDTQYF	TGTGCCAGCAGCGAGACTAGCGGGAGATCAGATACGCAGTATTTT
13	.	TRBV20-1	TRBJ1-5	.	CSASLQRNQPQHF	TGCAGTGCTAGTTTACAGAGAAATCAGCCCCAGCATTTT
14	TRBD1	TRBV5-1	TRBJ1-1	.	CASTPIGQGFSSFF	TGCGCCAGCACCCCAATCGGACAGGGCTTTTCATCTTTCTTT
14	.	TRBV3-1/TRBV3-2	TRBJ1-1	.	CASSQGAANTEAFF	TGTGCCAGCAGCCAAGGGGCTGCGAACACTGAAGCTTTCTTT
13	.	TRBV7-9	TRBJ1-2	few	CASSFSGQGGYTF	.
14	.	TRBV2	TRBJ1-1	.	CASSGDTLSTEAFF	TGTGCCAGCAGTGGGGACACTTTGAGCACTGAAGCTTTCTTT
16	TRBD1	TRBV18	TRBJ1-5	.	CASSPGQIYSNQPQHF	TGTGCCAGCTCACCGGGACAGATTTATAGCAATCAGCCCCAGCATTTT
14	TRBD1	TRBV10-3	TRBJ2-3	.	CAISVRQGTDTQYF	TGTGCCATCAGTGTGCGACAGGGAACAGATACGCAGTATTTT
11	.	TRBV29-1	TRBJ2-7	.	CSVGQGNEQYF	TGCAGCGTTGGCCAGGGGAACGAGCAGTACTTC
15	TRBD2	TRBV10-3	TRBJ2-5	.	CAISRGTSDKETQYF	TGTGCCATCAGTCGCGGGACTAGCGACAAAGAGACCCAGTACTTC
14	.	TRBV28	TRBJ2-5	.	CASSLPRFLKTQYF	TGTGCCAGCAGTTTACCCCGGTTCTTGAAGACCCAGTACTTC
15	.	TRBV6-6	TRBJ1-2	.	CASNDGLRALYGYTF	TGTGCCAGCAACGATGGTCTGCGCGCTTTATATGGCTACACCTTC
14	.	TRBV7-9	TRBJ1-1	.	CASSQHRVELVAFF	TGTGCCAGCAGCCAACACAGGGTTGAATTAGTTGCTTTCTTT
15	TRBD1	TRBV5-6	TRBJ2-7	.	CASSLRRTGNYEQYF	TGTGCCAGCAGCTTAAGGCGGACAGGCAACTACGAGCAGTACTTC
14	.	TRBV10-3	TRBJ2-7	.	CAISTSGTEYEQYF	TGTGCCATCAGTACTTCCGGGACTGAGTACGAGCAGTACTTC
13	.	TRBV7-6	TRBJ1-1	.	CASSSQGGTEAFF	TGTGCCAGCAGCTCGCAAGGGGGCACTGAAGCTTTCTTT
13	.	TRBV5-8	TRBJ2-4	.	CASSLGQKNIQYF	TGTGCCAGCAGCCTCGGACAGAAAAACATTCAGTACTTC
14	TRBD1	TRBV4-1	TRBJ1-1	.	CASSQVWAGGEAFF	TGCGCCAGCAGCCAAGTTTGGGCAGGGGGTGAAGCTTTCTTT
17	TRBD1	TRBV27	TRBJ2-2	.	CASSRGQVGVYTGELFF	TGTGCCAGCAGTCGTGGACAGGTCGGGGTTTACACCGGGGAGCTGTTTTTT
14	.	TRBV7-6	TRBJ2-2	.	CASSLQMNTGELFF	TGTGCCAGCAGCTTGCAGATGAACACCGGGGAGCTGTTTTTT
17	.	TRBV19	TRBJ2-6	.	CASKRDASSSGANVLTF	TGTGCCAGTAAGAGGGATGCTTCTAGCTCTGGGGCCAACGTCCTGACTTTC
15	TRBD2	TRBV7-2	TRBJ2-3	.	CASSQTGTSGNTQYF	TGTGCCAGCAGCCAAACCGGGACTAGCGGGAATACGCAGTATTTT
12	TRBD2	TRBV9	TRBJ2-4	few	CASSPGGNIQYF	TGTGCCAGCAGCCCGGGGGGTAACATTCAGTACTTC
13	.	TRBV9	TRBJ1-2	many	CASSVPGGYGYTF	TGTGCCAGCAGCGTCCCCGGGGGCTATGGCTACACCTTC
13	.	TRBV15	TRBJ1-2	.	CATRAPGQLGYTF	TGTGCCACCAGGGCTCCAGGACAGCTTGGCTACACCTTC
12	.	TRBV28	TRBJ2-1	.	CASSLRYNEQFF	TGTGCCAGCAGTTTACGGTACAATGAGCAGTTCTTC